This T cell receptor beta chain was sequenced for a study of identical twins. Findings and caveats of the study: For out-of-frame alpha sequences shared by twins, low generation probability was in excess. Reduced insertions were recorded for abundant cord blood beta clonotypes, with no such pattern in memory repertoires. The study found that models underestimated out-of-frame TCR alpha sharing in monozygotic twins.

In the case of this clonotype: Its antigen is unknown.

The cDNA had a unique molecular identifier and a template-switch universal primer site. TCRdb called the 5' RACE reads again in MiXCR, with one record for every CDR3 protein. The sample records around 490,000 distinct CDR3 sequences, roughly an eighth being singletons. The sample also formed part of further work on yellow fever vaccine responses in identical twins.

This TCR derives from a woman younger than 35 in good health. The source material was CD4+ T cells sorted from blood.

CDR3 bases: TGTGCCAGCAGGCTCCTCTCAGATACGCAGTATTTT. The encoded protein is CASRLLSDTQYF. This chain joins TRBV2 and TRBJ2-3; unclear D gene. CDR1 SNHLY and CDR2 FYNNEI come from the germline V gene. V was trimmed by 6 bases and J by 4 bases, leaving 8 bases between them. The length of the CDR3 is 12 residues.